Included here is one TCR beta chain sequence, with context. What it binds is unknown. There were healthy Caucasian individuals from Russia, aged roughly 6 to 90, serving as donors. Each donor's blood draw was roughly 10 milliliters of peripheral blood. The sample originates from a study of blood T cells in healthy people across ages. Together with a sample-barcoded 5' primer, a J-beta primer mix was included in a second PCR lasting about 7 to 12 cycles. TCRdb re-called the 5' RACE reads with MiXCR, one entry per CDR3 protein. Of 650,000 to 1,000,000 distinct CDR3 sequences in the sample, under 40% were seen once. CDR3 length: 15 amino acids. Trimming took 5 bases from V and 2 from J, leaving 13 bases between them. Germline V gives CDR1 SGHTA, CDR2 FQGNSA. Study findings and constraints: It was the long-lived donors that had more naive CD4+ cells and higher diversity than aged donors.

The TCR comes from a man in his late teens or twenties in good health. The sample consisted of blood. This sequence joins TRBV7-2 and TRBJ2-4; no definite D call. The CDR3 protein is CASSPPNFTKNIQYF. The CDR3 DNA sequence: TGTGCCAGCAGCCCCCCAAATTTTACCAAAAACATTCAGTACTTC.